The 13 T cell receptor beta chains reported below all come from one sample, sequenced in a study of post-analysis software for immune sequencing data. Findings and caveats of the study: With TRBV5-6, TRBV5-1 and TRBV20-1 included, about five TRBV segments were more frequent in patients than in controls.

Unique molecular identifiers were present in the TCR beta cDNA libraries. TCRdb re-analysed the PCR reads in MiXCR, keeping a single row per CDR3 protein. The repertoire includes roughly 670,000 distinct CDR3 sequences, around 60% of them detected once, and around 11% sits in the top ten. No antigens are known for them. The specimen sequenced was blood. These receptors all stem from a girl aged 2 to 10 with multiple sclerosis.

V usage is TRBV24-1 and J usage is TRBJ2-1; no reliable D call. The CDR3 is made up of 15 amino acids. The V and J ends lost 5 bases and 4 bases respectively, with 14 bases between them. The V gene's germline CDR1 is KGHDR and CDR2 SFDVKD. Here the CDR3 reads CATSGEPAVYNEQFF. In DNA form, the CDR3 reads TGTGCCACCAGTGGTGAACCCGCGGTTTACAATGAGCAGTTCTTC.

This chain joins TRBV7-9 and TRBJ2-6, with D uncertain. The CDR3 length is 15 residues. CDR1 SEHNR and CDR2 FQNEAQ come from the germline V gene (reference sequence). V shed 5 bases and J shed 7 bases, with 15 bases lying between them. CDR3 nucleotides: TGTGCCAGCAGCCATCCGCCGGGTTCCGCCAACGTCCTGACTTTC. It yields the protein CASSHPPGSANVLTF.

This clonotype was detected only a few times. The chain has TRBV5-1 and TRBJ2-5; D not resolved. TRBJ2-7 matches the DNA end more closely, so the J call is doubtful. The CDR3 sequence is 15 residues long. From germline, CDR1 is SGHRS and CDR2 YFSETQ. CDR3 protein: CASSLGQDPEGEQYF. Written as DNA, the CDR3 is TGCGCCAGCAGCTTGGGGCAGGACCCCGAAGGCGAGCAGTACTTC.

The V call is TRBV29-1, the J call TRBJ2-3; 10 bases fit TRBD2. Trimming removed 4 bases from V and 4 bases from J; junction bases left unmatched: 8. The germline V gene has CDR1 SQVTM and CDR2 ANQGSEA. This CDR3 contains 15 residues. The DNA of the CDR3 is TGCAGCGTTGGCCTAGCGGGAGAGGCCGCAGATACGCAGTATTTT. As protein: CSVGLAGEAADTQYF.

This clonotype was seen once. CDR3 loop: CSARTAAGHEQFF. Written as DNA, the CDR3 is TGCAGTGCTCGGACCGCGGCAGGGCATGAGCAGTTCTTC. The chain links TRBV20-1 to TRBJ2-1; a possible D gene is TRBD1 (5 bases). The V end lost 5 bases, the J end lost 8 bases, and 16 bases lay between the germline ends. Germline V gene sequence: CDR1 DFQATT, CDR2 SNEGSKA (reference sequence). The CDR3 runs 13 residues.

The V and J genes are TRBV12-3 or TRBV12-4 and TRBJ2-1; 11 bases agree with TRBD2. Trimming cost V 9 bases and J 4 bases; bases outside gene matches: 2. The CDR3 sequence is 13 residues long. The CDR3 sequence is CASTSGSYNEQFF. CDR3 nucleotides: TGTGCCAGTACTAGCGGGAGTTACAATGAGCAGTTCTTC.

The rearrangement links TRBV7-2 to TRBJ2-1; D is perhaps TRBD2 (5 bases). Germline V gives CDR1 SGHTA, CDR2 FQGNSA. V was pared by 5 bases and J by 6 bases, with 23 bases between. The CDR3 contains 17 residues. The CDR3 spells CASSPRDARVGRNEQFF. The CDR3 DNA follows: TGTGCCAGCAGCCCGAGGGATGCGAGGGTAGGTCGCAATGAGCAGTTCTTC.

The chain links TRBV4-3 to TRBJ2-1; a weak D match, TRBD2 (5 bases). The CDR3 contains 15 residues. V was shortened by 0 bases and J by 9 bases, with 15 bases between the two germline ends. Germline CDR1 is LGHNA and CDR2 is YSLEER. CDR3: CASSQDPASLGEQFF. Here the CDR3 DNA reads TGCGCCAGCAGCCAAGATCCCGCTAGCCTCGGTGAGCAGTTCTTC.

This clonotype occurred once. The genes are TRBV5-1 and TRBJ2-1; 8 nucleotides match TRBD2. The germline V gene encodes CDR1 SGHRS and CDR2 YFSETQ. J was trimmed by 8 bases and V by 5 bases; bases with no gene match: 27. The CDR3 is made up of 20 amino acids. The CDR3 here is CASRDVSGRAAGVIGDEQFF. In DNA, the CDR3 is TGCGCCAGCAGGGACGTCAGTGGTAGGGCAGCGGGAGTCATTGGGGATGAGCAGTTCTTC. The full variable domain, rest sourced from reference TRBV5-1 and TRBJ2-1, is KAGVTQTPRYLIKTRGQQVTLSCSPISGHRSVSWYQQTPGQGLQFLFEYFSETQRNKGNFPGRFSGRQFSNSRSEMNVSTLELGDSALYLCASRDVSGRAAGVIGDEQFFGPGTRLTVL.

The chain employs TRBV7-2 and TRBJ2-7; TRBD2 agrees at 9 bases. The CDR3 is 17 amino acids. Trimming took 5 bases from V and 0 from J; bases not matched to a gene: 11. The germline V gene encodes CDR1 SGHTA and CDR2 FQGNSA. CDR3 sequence: CASSLARLADRSYEQYF. The CDR3 DNA sequence: TGTGCCAGCAGCCTCGCCCGACTAGCGGATCGCTCCTACGAGCAGTACTTC.

The chain combines TRBV9 with TRBJ2-1, with D uncertain. Germline CDR1 and CDR2: SGDLS and YYNGEE. The CDR3 runs 18 residues. V was pared by 2 bases and J by 0 bases, with 18 bases between. CDR3 residues: CASSVRPGPFSSYNEQFF. The DNA of the CDR3 is TGTGCCAGCAGCGTTAGACCGGGCCCTTTTAGCTCCTACAATGAGCAGTTCTTC.

This chain connects TRBV20-1 to TRBJ1-2; the D is unclear. Per the germline V gene, CDR1 is DFQATT and CDR2 is SNEGSKA (reference sequence). The CDR3 loop spans 14 amino acids. Trimming shortened V by 5 bases and J by 2 bases, and 15 bases separated the two germline ends. This CDR3 reads CSACPTSSNYGYTF. As DNA, the CDR3 is TGCAGTGCTTGCCCTACAAGTTCCAACTATGGCTACACCTTC.

The V call is TRBV6-1, the J call TRBJ2-5; D gene ambiguous. Deletions cut 4 bases from V and 5 bases from J, with 17 bases between. Germline CDR1 MNHNS, CDR2 SASEGT. This CDR3 has 15 residues. CDR3 protein: CASSAHRTGQETQYF. The CDR3 DNA reads as TGTGCCAGCAGTGCCCACCGGACCGGCCAGGAGACCCAGTACTTC.